The next 18 T cell receptor beta chains were all read from a single sample in a study of blood T cells in healthy people across ages. The use of a sample-barcoded 5' primer and a J-beta primer mix characterized a second PCR of 7 to 11 cycles. TCRdb reanalysed the 5' RACE reads using MiXCR and keeps one entry per CDR3 protein. The profile covers roughly 1.9 million distinct CDR3 sequences, with roughly two fifths appearing a single time and about 21% taken by the ten largest. Source material: blood. The source is a human donor in good health.

There are a few counts of this clonotype. One junction end disagrees with the germline gene, perhaps due to a read error. The gene calls are TRBV7-9 and TRBJ2-4, with 7 bases matching TRBD1. The CDR3 is 16 amino acids. The germline V gene has CDR1 SEHNR and CDR2 FQNEAQ (reference sequence). CDR3 coding DNA: TGTGCCAGCAGCCCCAGTTACAGGGGAAACAAAGACATTCAGTACTTC. Translation gives CASSPSYRGNKDIQYF.

This clonotype was counted many times. The rearrangement uses TRBV4-3 and TRBJ2-5; TRBD1 is a possible D gene (6 bases). The V gene's germline CDR1 is LGHNA and CDR2 YSLEER. The V and J ends lost 4 bases and 2 bases respectively, with 14 bases between them. The length of the CDR3 is 15 residues. The CDR3 sequence is CASSRSTGWQETQYF. The CDR3 DNA follows: TGCGCCAGCAGCCGGTCAACAGGGTGGCAAGAGACCCAGTACTTC.

The table lists this clonotype with a few counts. This sequence joins TRBV29-1 and TRBJ2-1; D not certain. CDR1 SQVTM and CDR2 ANQGSEA come from the germline V gene. This CDR3 spans 13 amino acids. With 0 bases removed from V and 5 bases from J, the gap between germline ends came to 8 bases. CDR3 in DNA: TGCAGCGTTGAAGACCCATGGGACAATGAGCAGTTCTTC. This codes for CSVEDPWDNEQFF.

The chain combines TRBV5-1 with TRBJ2-4; maybe TRBD1 (6 bases). The DNA end favors TRBJ2-7, so the J call may be wrong. From germline, CDR1 is SGHRS and CDR2 YFSETQ. This CDR3 has 14 residues. CDR3 DNA sequence: TGCGCCAGCAGCACAATGACAGGTGCATACGAGCAGTACTTC. It specifies CASSTMTGAYEQYF.

The chain has TRBV5-1 and TRBJ1-1; D unclear. Deletions cut 6 bases from V and 1 base from J, with 13 bases between. This CDR3 region has 14 residues. Germline values: CDR1 SGHRS, CDR2 YFSETQ. DNA for the CDR3: TGCGCCAGCATCTCAACTTGGGGGAACACTGAAGCTTTCTTT. Translating gives CASISTWGNTEAFF. Based on the CDR3 plus reference TRBV5-1 and TRBJ1-1, the full variable domain is KAGVTQTPRYLIKTRGQQVTLSCSPISGHRSVSWYQQTPGQGLQFLFEYFSETQRNKGNFPGRFSGRQFSNSRSEMNVSTLELGDSALYLCASISTWGNTEAFFGQGTRLTVV.

The chain uses TRBV7-2 and TRBJ2-7; D may be TRBD1 (6 bases). Between the trimmed V and J ends, which lost 1 base and 0 bases, there was a span of 13 bases. The CDR3 length is 16 residues. CDR1 is SGHTA and CDR2 is FQGNSA in the germline V gene. DNA for the CDR3: TGTGCCAGCAGCTTAGTGGGGGCCCTAAGCTCCTACGAGCAGTACTTC. It yields the protein CASSLVGALSSYEQYF.

This chain uses TRBV6-6 with TRBJ2-7; D remains unclear. V lost 3 bases and J lost 2, with 11 bases in between. The V gene's germline CDR1 is MNHNY and CDR2 SVGAGI (reference sequence). The CDR3 runs 14 residues. The CDR3 reads CASSYSDRTYEQYF. The DNA for the CDR3 is TGTGCCAGCAGTTATTCCGACCGCACCTACGAGCAGTACTTC.

This clonotype was observed at least ten times. V gene TRBV5-1 combines with J gene TRBJ2-7; 8 nucleotides line up with TRBD1. The germline gives CDR1 SGHRS, CDR2 YFSETQ. The length of the CDR3 is 14 residues. J was trimmed by 6 bases and V by 4 bases; bases with no gene match: 9. The CDR3 region has the DNA TGCGCCAGCAGCCCCGGACAGGGTAGTGGCGAGCAGTACTTC. This encodes CASSPGQGSGEQYF.

The chain employs TRBV27 and TRBJ2-1; 7 bases align to TRBD2. The CDR3 spans 16 residues. V shed 6 bases and J 3 bases; nucleotides not matched to a gene: 11. Germline loops: CDR1 MNHEY, CDR2 SMNVEV (reference sequence). The CDR3 is CASRGGRDSYYNEQFF. In DNA, the CDR3 is TGTGCCAGCAGGGGGGGGAGGGACTCCTACTACAATGAGCAGTTCTTC.

In regard to this clonotype: The junction shows a germline mismatch at one end, possibly a read error. The DNA for the CDR3 is TGTGCCAGCAGCCCGGGGTATTCGCCCCTCCACTTT. This translates into CASSPGYSPLHF. The chain recombines TRBV12-3 or TRBV12-4 with TRBJ1-6; D uncertain. The CDR3 has 12 amino acids.

This chain joins TRBV6-6 and TRBJ2-7, with D unclear. The CDR3 has 13 residues. The V gene's germline CDR1 is MNHNY and CDR2 SVGAGI (reference sequence). The germline V and J ends were trimmed by 2 bases and 3 bases, with 8 bases remaining between them. This CDR3 reads CASSYAPDYEQYF. The DNA for the CDR3 is TGTGCCAGCAGTTACGCCCCCGACTACGAGCAGTACTTC.

J is TRBJ1-1 and V is TRBV7-9; unclear D gene. The V gene's germline CDR1 is SEHNR and CDR2 FQNEAQ (reference sequence). V shed 0 bases and J shed 1 base, with 12 bases lying between them. This CDR3 comprises 16 residues. The CDR3 here is CASSLATGPGNTEAFF. The CDR3 nucleotides read TGTGCCAGCAGCTTAGCGACCGGCCCGGGGAACACTGAAGCTTTCTTT.

The chain uses TRBV6-2 or TRBV6-3 and TRBJ2-1, with 10 bases fitting TRBD2. CDR1 and CDR2 from the germline V gene are MNHEY and SVGEGT. The CDR3 totals 14 residues. V dropped 11 bases and J dropped 7; count of bases not matched to a gene: 11. The CDR3 sequence: CAARPAGGPNEQFF. The CDR3, as DNA: TGTGCCGCCCGACCAGCGGGGGGGCCTAATGAGCAGTTCTTC.

The rearrangement uses TRBV5-1 and TRBJ2-5; the match to TRBD2 covers 10 bases. The J call is in doubt because the DNA end fits TRBJ2-7 better. Germline-derived CDR1 and CDR2 are SGHRS and YFSETQ. The CDR3 sequence is 14 residues long. The CDR3 here is CASSSGTSEDEQYF. The DNA for the CDR3 is TGCGCCAGCAGCTCCGGGACTAGCGAGGACGAGCAGTACTTC.

As to this clonotype: An end of the junction differs from the germline gene, which may be a read error. The chain links TRBV11-1 to TRBJ2-5, with no clear D. Germline-derived CDR1 and CDR2 are SGHAT and FQDESV (reference sequence). This CDR3 spans 13 amino acids. The chain's CDR3 is CASSLGSQETPYF. DNA of the CDR3: TGTGCCAGCAGCTTAGGGTCCCAAGAGACCCCGTACTTC.

The V gene is TRBV7-7, the J gene TRBJ2-5; TRBD1 matches at 10 bases. Germline CDR1 and CDR2: SSHAT and FNYEAQ (reference sequence). This CDR3 spans 15 amino acids. With 1 base clipped from V and 5 bases from J, the junction kept 4 bases outside the gene matches. The CDR3 DNA reads as TGTGCCAGCAGCTTAGGGGGGACAGGGGTGGAGACCCAGTACTTC. Protein: CASSLGGTGVETQYF.

The chain combines TRBV7-9 with TRBJ2-5, with TRBD2 matching 14 bases. The germline CDR1 and CDR2 sequences are SEHNR and FQNEAQ (reference sequence). There are 16 residues in the CDR3. J was trimmed by 3 bases and V by 6 bases; bases with no gene match: 6. CDR3 loop: CASRKGLAGGEETQYF. In DNA form, the CDR3 reads TGTGCCAGCAGAAAAGGACTAGCGGGGGGTGAAGAGACCCAGTACTTC.

The J gene is TRBJ2-5, the V gene TRBV20-1; 7 bases are a match to TRBD1. The V gene end was trimmed by 0 bases and the J gene end by 5 bases; junction bases not matched to a gene: 9. Germline V CDR1 and CDR2: DFQATT, SNEGSKA (reference sequence). The CDR3 has 15 amino acids. The CDR3 reads CSARELRTGEETQYF. In nucleotides, the CDR3 is TGCAGTGCTAGAGAGCTTCGAACAGGGGAGGAGACCCAGTACTTC.